Below, 5 T cell receptor beta chains from the same sample are listed, as sequenced in a study of CD8 T cells in ankylosing spondylitis. MiXCR, run by TCRdb on the 5' RACE reads, gives a single entry per CDR3 protein. The table shows 250,000 to 300,000 distinct CDR3 sequences, with 15% to 25% occurring only once. What was sequenced was blood, either unsorted or a sorted T cell fraction (not recorded which). Every receptor here comes from a male donor with ankylosing spondylitis or in good health (not recorded which).

Ten or more counts support this clonotype. The chain recombines TRBV6-1 with TRBJ2-7; TRBD1 might be the D (6 bases). Germline CDR1 and CDR2: MNHNS and SASEGT. This CDR3 region has 16 residues. V gave up 1 base and J gave up 4 bases, with 17 bases separating them. Here the CDR3 DNA reads TGTGCCAGCAGTGAAGGCTGGGCAGGGGTTCGGTACGAGCAGTACGTC. Protein product: CASSEGWAGVRYEQYV.

This clonotype was picked up a small number of times. V gene TRBV12-3 or TRBV12-4 combines with J gene TRBJ1-1; 7 nucleotides align to TRBD1. V was pared by 3 bases and J by 2 bases, with 6 bases of the junction left unmatched. This CDR3 region has 15 residues. DNA of the CDR3: TGTGCCAGCAGTTTCGGAGGGGGCTTTAACACTGAAGCTTTCTTT. Translation gives CASSFGGGFNTEAFF.

This clonotype has a handful of counts. The chain employs TRBV4-1 and TRBJ2-2, with TRBD2 matching 9 bases. The ends lost 1 base at V and 8 bases at J; junction bases unmatched: 11. The germline CDR1 and CDR2 sequences are MGHRA and YSYEKL. This CDR3 spans 17 amino acids. The CDR3 DNA is TGCGCCAGCAGCCAAGCCGGCTTAGCGGGAGCATGGGGGGAGCTGTTTTTT. Translating it yields CASSQAGLAGAWGELFF.

The rearrangement links TRBV3-1 to TRBJ2-7, with TRBD2 matching over 9 bases. The length of the CDR3 is 15 residues. Germline V gene sequence: CDR1 LGHDT, CDR2 YNNKEL (reference sequence). Trimming at V came to 2 bases and at J to 3 bases, leaving 5 bases not matched to a gene. The CDR3 here is CASSQSSGKFYEQYV. DNA of the CDR3: TGTGCCAGCAGCCAATCTAGCGGGAAATTCTACGAGCAGTACGTC.

This clonotype occurred a few times. The chain links TRBV10-3 to TRBJ2-1, with TRBD2 matching 10 bases. This CDR3 is built from 16 residues. Germline assignment: CDR1 ENHRY and CDR2 SYGVKD. The J segment lost 8 bases and the V segment lost 2 bases, leaving 9 bases of the junction unmatched. For the CDR3, the DNA is TGTGCCATCAGTGAGATGGCTAGCGGGAGTAGAGATGAGCAGTTCTTC. Its protein is CAISEMASGSRDEQFF.